Presented here are 31 T cell receptor beta chains from one specimen sequenced in a study of blood T cells in healthy people across ages. With a J-beta primer mix and a sample-barcoded 5' primer, a second PCR ran roughly 6 to 12 cycles. Each CDR3 protein is one row after TCRdb ran MiXCR on the 5' RACE reads. Of roughly 680,000 distinct CDR3 sequences detected, under 25% appear once; the ten largest clones hold approximately 3.6%. Input material: blood. These receptors all come from an older man in good health.

The gene calls are TRBV5-1 and TRBJ1-1; no clear D. Germline V gene data show CDR1 as SGHRS and CDR2 as YFSETQ. The V gene lost 4 bases and the J gene lost 2 bases, with 12 bases spanning the gap. The CDR3 spans 14 residues. The CDR3 reads CASSTRDFNTEAFF. The CDR3 DNA sequence: TGCGCCAGCAGCACCCGGGATTTTAACACTGAAGCTTTCTTT.

J is TRBJ2-4 and V is TRBV5-1; 8 bases match TRBD1. The CDR3 runs 15 residues. Germline values: CDR1 SGHRS, CDR2 YFSETQ. The J segment lost 6 bases and the V segment lost 0 bases, leaving 5 bases of the junction unmatched. The CDR3 region has the DNA TGCGCCAGCAGCTTGGCAGGGGGCCCCCCAAACATTCAGTACTTC. Translating it yields CASSLAGGPPNIQYF.

The chain recombines TRBV6-5 with TRBJ2-7, with D hard to call. The CDR3 has 13 amino acids. Germline values: CDR1 MNHEY, CDR2 SVGAGI. V was trimmed by 2 bases and J by 0 bases, leaving 5 bases between them. The CDR3: CASSYEISYEQYF. CDR3 DNA: TGTGCCAGCAGTTACGAGATCTCCTACGAGCAGTACTTC.

The rearrangement links TRBV28 to TRBJ1-2; D gene unclear. Trimming took 6 bases from V and 8 from J, leaving 13 bases between them. The CDR3 length is 12 residues. Germline V CDR1 and CDR2: MDHEN, SYDVKM. CDR3 sequence reads: CASSNPSRGYTF. The CDR3 coding sequence is TGTGCCAGCAGCAACCCGTCCCGGGGCTACACCTTC.

Note on this clonotype: A read error may explain this, as a much larger clone is one base away. The chain carries TRBV5-1 and TRBJ2-5; 9 nucleotides match TRBD2. The CDR3 length is 18 residues. Germline lookup yields CDR1 SGHRS and CDR2 YFSETQ. The CDR3 DNA sequence: TGCTCCAGCAGCTTAATTCCGAGGCTAGCGGGATTATACGAGACCCAGTACTTC. This codes for CSSSLIPRLAGLYETQYF.

DNA of the CDR3: TGTGCCAGCAGACCGGGACTAGCGGGCAAAAAGACCCAGTACTTC. Amino acids: CASRPGLAGKKTQYF. This sequence joins TRBV12-3 or TRBV12-4 and TRBJ2-5; TRBD2 aligns across 12 bases. The CDR3 covers 15 residues. V dropped 6 bases and J dropped 6; count of bases not matched to a gene: 8.

This clonotype was detected many times. The chain combines TRBV27 with TRBJ2-5; the match to TRBD1 covers 9 bases. The germline V gene encodes CDR1 MNHEY and CDR2 SMNVEV (reference sequence). The CDR3 has 12 residues. The V segment lost 8 bases and the J segment 11 bases; nucleotides outside the gene matches: 9. The CDR3 is CASGWDRDPQYF. The CDR3 coding sequence is TGTGCCAGCGGGTGGGACAGGGATCCGCAGTACTTC.

The table lists this clonotype with a few counts. The chain links TRBV6-2 or TRBV6-3 to TRBJ1-6, with D maybe TRBD1 (5 bases). V gave up 2 bases and J gave up 4 bases, with 6 bases separating them. The CDR3 is made up of 14 amino acids. The germline V gene has CDR1 MNHEY and CDR2 SVGEGT. The CDR3 here is CASSYGTYNSPLHF. CDR3 coding DNA: TGTGCCAGCAGTTACGGGACTTATAATTCACCCCTCCACTTT.

This clonotype was counted only a few times. V and J are TRBV27 and TRBJ1-2; D is unclear. The CDR3 has 13 amino acids. Germline V gene sequence: CDR1 MNHEY, CDR2 SMNVEV (reference sequence). V was shortened by 5 bases and J by 1 base, with 8 bases between the two germline ends. CDR3 amino acids: CASSRGRNYGYTF. CDR3 bases: TGTGCCAGCAGTCGTGGACGTAACTATGGCTACACCTTC.

This rearrangement joins TRBV4-1 to TRBJ2-7; D call uncertain. The CDR3 is 12 amino acids. V was trimmed by 2 bases and J by 3 bases, leaving 5 bases between them. Germline CDR1 is MGHRA and CDR2 is YSYEKL. CDR3 region: CASSQNGYEQYF. The CDR3 region has the DNA TGCGCCAGCAGCCAAAATGGCTACGAGCAGTACTTC.

The J gene is TRBJ2-5, the V gene TRBV19; maybe TRBD1 (5 bases). The J call may be mistaken, given a closer DNA end match to TRBJ2-1. This CDR3 has 12 amino acids. Germline-derived CDR1 and CDR2 are LNHDA and SQIVND (reference sequence). CDR3 amino acids: CASSIGQLPQFF. The CDR3, as DNA: TGTGCCAGTAGTATAGGACAGCTTCCTCAGTTCTTC.

As regards this clonotype: Here the CDR3 omits its conserved ending phenylalanine or tryptophan, so a read error is the likely source. V usage is TRBV12-3 or TRBV12-4 and J usage is TRBJ2-3; a weak D match, TRBD2 (6 bases). CDR3 length: 15 amino acids. V was trimmed by 7 bases and J by 4 bases, leaving 18 bases between them. The CDR3 DNA reads TGTGCCAGCACCTTTAGCGGTGACTGGGCAGATACGCAGTATTCC. Its translation is CASTFSGDWADTQYS.

Ten or more counts support this clonotype. The chain employs TRBV6-2 or TRBV6-3 and TRBJ1-5; TRBD1 agrees at 8 bases. Per the germline V gene, CDR1 is MNHEY and CDR2 is SVGEGT. V gave up 6 bases and J gave up 0 bases; unmatched junction bases: 4. The CDR3 is 15 residues long. CDR3 region: CASSPTGVSNQPQHF. Written as DNA, the CDR3 is TGTGCCAGCAGCCCGACAGGGGTTAGCAATCAGCCCCAGCATTTT.

The genes are TRBV20-1 and TRBJ2-3, with D tentatively TRBD2 (5 bases). Germline assignment: CDR1 DFQATT and CDR2 SNEGSKA (reference sequence). V lost 4 bases to trimming and J lost 2 bases, with 16 bases between them. This CDR3 contains 15 residues. CDR3 sequence (DNA): TGCAGTGCTAAGTCCGCAAGCGGTATCACAGATACGCAGTATTTT. It codes for CSAKSASGITDTQYF.

The chain links TRBV12-3 or TRBV12-4 to TRBJ2-5, with a tentative D call TRBD1 (6 bases). The CDR3 has 15 amino acids. Trimming left V 4 bases short and J 5 bases short, with 17 bases between. CDR3 residues: CASSSQGPIRETQYF. The CDR3 DNA follows: TGTGCCAGCAGTTCACAGGGACCCATACGGGAGACCCAGTACTTC.

The chain joins TRBV11-1 to TRBJ2-4; D is possibly TRBD1 (5 bases). The CDR3 contains 15 residues. The germline V and J ends were trimmed by 6 bases and 1 base, with 13 bases remaining between them. The germline CDR1 and CDR2 sequences are SGHAT and FQDESV (reference sequence). The CDR3 nucleotides are TGTGCCAGCAGTTCGACAGAACTGGCCAAAAACATTCAGTACTTC. Amino acid sequence: CASSSTELAKNIQYF.

This chain connects TRBV10-2 to TRBJ2-5, with TRBD1 as a possible D gene (6 bases). The assigned J gene may be wrong: the sequence end matches TRBJ2-1 better. There are 14 residues in the CDR3. Germline V gene data show CDR1 as WSHSY and CDR2 as SAAADI. As DNA, the CDR3 is TGCGCCAGCGGGGGCTCAAGCTCCTACAATGAGCAGTTCTTC. Residues: CASGGSSSYNEQFF.

The rearrangement joins TRBV3-1 to TRBJ2-1; 11 bases line up with TRBD2. This CDR3 has 16 residues. V was clipped by 4 bases and J by 2 bases; unmatched bases: 4. CDR1 is LGHDT and CDR2 is YNNKEL in the germline V gene (reference sequence). CDR3 sequence (DNA): TGTGCCAGCAGCCCGGAGACTAGCGGGACCTACAATGAGCAGTTCTTC. Protein: CASSPETSGTYNEQFF.

In its sample, this clonotype was seen a few times. The V and J genes are TRBV11-1 and TRBJ2-1, with TRBD2 identical over 9 bases. V was clipped by 5 bases and J by 2 bases; unmatched bases: 7. This CDR3 region has 16 residues. Looked up from germline, CDR1 is SGHAT and CDR2 is FQDESV (reference sequence). CDR3 sequence reads: CASSRGRTSAYNEQFF. The CDR3 DNA reads as TGTGCCAGCAGCCGGGGACGGACTAGCGCCTACAATGAGCAGTTCTTC.

This clonotype was observed a handful of times. This chain connects TRBV18 to TRBJ2-1, with no clear D. Per germline, CDR1 KGHSH and CDR2 LQKENI. Between the trimmed V and J ends, which lost 0 bases and 9 bases, there was a span of 9 bases. The CDR3 runs to 13 residues. As DNA, the CDR3 is TGTGCCAGCTCACCACCCATGAATGTTGAGCAGTTCTTC. Translated: CASSPPMNVEQFF.

This clonotype was seen a few times. The V and J genes are TRBV25-1 and TRBJ2-5; D call uncertain. CDR1 and CDR2 from the germline V gene are MGHDK and SYGVNS. The CDR3 consists of 13 residues. The germline V and J ends were trimmed by 3 bases and 0 bases, with 5 bases remaining between them. CDR3 sequence: CASSDPYQETQYF. As DNA, the CDR3 is TGTGCCAGCAGTGATCCGTACCAAGAGACCCAGTACTTC.

This clonotype was detected only a few times. The chain is built from TRBV11-2 and TRBJ2-4, with 10 bases that match TRBD1. V shed 6 bases and J 1 base; nucleotides not matched to a gene: 30. The CDR3 extends over 24 amino acids. CDR1 is SGHAT, CDR2 FQNNGV, per germline. Written as DNA, the CDR3 is TGTGCCAGCAGTATGTTCGGAGTAAGACAGGGGGCCCGGACTAGCCTATCGGCCAAAAACATTCAGTACTTC. Translated, it gives CASSMFGVRQGARTSLSAKNIQYF.

V and J are TRBV2 and TRBJ2-7, with 7 bases matching TRBD1. This CDR3 is built from 14 residues. The trim removed 8 bases at V and 0 bases at J, leaving 7 bases unmatched. Germline V gene data show CDR1 as SNHLY and CDR2 as FYNNEI. The CDR3 sequence: CASQTTGSSYEQYF. CDR3 DNA: TGTGCCAGCCAAACGACAGGGAGCTCCTACGAGCAGTACTTC.

The chain employs TRBV12-3 or TRBV12-4 and TRBJ1-3; D remains unclear. V was clipped by 5 bases and J by 0 bases, with 14 bases between them. The CDR3 is 16 amino acids. The CDR3 loop reads CASSPSRENSGNTIYF. In DNA, the CDR3 is TGTGCCAGCAGTCCGTCGCGGGAAAACTCTGGAAACACCATATATTTT.

The rearrangement joins TRBV3-1 to TRBJ2-5; the match to TRBD2 covers 13 bases. TRBJ2-1 explains the end of the DNA better; the J call may be wrong. This CDR3 has 15 amino acids. CDR1 LGHDT and CDR2 YNNKEL come from the germline V gene (reference sequence). As DNA, the CDR3 is TGTGCCAGCAGCCGGACTAGCGGGAGTAGGGTTGAGCAGTTCTTC. Translation gives CASSRTSGSRVEQFF.

The V call is TRBV5-1, the J call TRBJ1-1; D possibly corresponds to TRBD1 (5 bases). There are 15 residues in the CDR3. Germline CDR1 and CDR2: SGHRS and YFSETQ. V was shortened by 1 base and J by 4 bases, with 14 bases between the two germline ends. This chain's CDR3 is CASSLSRGTGTEAFF. DNA for the CDR3: TGCGCCAGCAGCTTGTCCCGGGGGACGGGCACTGAAGCTTTCTTT.

The chain joins TRBV28 to TRBJ2-7, with D perhaps given as TRBD1 or TRBD2 (5 bases each). This CDR3 contains 14 residues. Germline lookup yields CDR1 MDHEN and CDR2 SYDVKM. V was pared by 2 bases and J by 7 bases, with 15 bases between. This CDR3 is CASSLPGRVNEQYF. CDR3 nucleotides: TGTGCCAGCAGTTTACCGGGACGGGTGAATGAGCAGTACTTC.

This clonotype was counted only a few times. The rearrangement joins TRBV28 to TRBJ2-5; 7 bases are shared with TRBD1. Germline assignment: CDR1 MDHEN and CDR2 SYDVKM. Unmatched junction bases numbered 10, after V lost 4 bases and J lost 2 bases. The CDR3 length is 16 residues. CDR3 sequence: CASSSPDRIPQETQYF. CDR3 nucleotide sequence: TGTGCCAGCAGTTCCCCGGACAGGATTCCACAAGAGACCCAGTACTTC.

There are a few counts of this clonotype. In nucleotides, the CDR3 is TGTGCCAGCAGTGAAGCCATCATCCGACAGGGAAGAGAGACCCAGTACTTC. It specifies CASSEAIIRQGRETQYF. The gene calls are TRBV6-1 and TRBJ2-5, with TRBD1 matching 7 bases. The germline V gene encodes CDR1 MNHNS and CDR2 SASEGT. Trimming took 0 bases from V and 4 from J; bases not matched to a gene: 11. The CDR3 is 17 amino acids.

V usage is TRBV29-1 and J usage is TRBJ1-2; D possibly corresponds to TRBD1 (6 bases). From germline, CDR1 is SQVTM and CDR2 ANQGSEA. Deletions cut 4 bases from V and 7 bases from J, with 19 bases between. The CDR3 covers 14 residues. CDR3 in DNA: TGCAGCGTTGGGATACTACAGGGAGGTGGTGGCTACACCTTC. Residues: CSVGILQGGGGYTF.

V gene TRBV11-2 combines with J gene TRBJ2-5, with TRBD2 matching over 14 bases. V shed 8 bases, J shed 4 bases, and the junction held 9 bases outside the gene matches. The CDR3 loop spans 16 amino acids. CDR1 and CDR2 (germline): SGHAT, FQNNGV. CDR3 bases: TGTGCCAGCGGGGGGACTAGCGGGAGTTTGGGAGAGACCCAGTACTTC. Its protein product is CASGGTSGSLGETQYF.